This T cell receptor beta chain was retrieved from a study of human T cells and chemical hapten exposure. Using its own MiXCR run on the RACE reads, TCRdb lists one record per CDR3 protein. Found here are roughly 190,000 distinct CDR3 sequences, more than 20% of them singletons; the top ten hold about 6.7%. The time point denotes: patch test 1, 2 weeks after DPC sensitization. The treatment denotes: therapeutic diphenylcyclopropenone sensitization with weekly scalp DPC. The sample consisted of whole blood, taken in connection with sensitization to the hapten diphenylcyclopropenone (DPC). The receptor was isolated from a woman between 50 and 59 years old with alopecia areata. Some clones in this sample may be carry-over from other donors' samples.

The CDR3 protein is CASSEAGTGEIQPQHF. CDR3 bases: TGTGCCAGCAGTGAAGCGGGGACAGGGGAGATTCAGCCCCAGCATTTT. V usage is TRBV2 and J usage is TRBJ1-5; 10 nucleotides align to TRBD1. CDR1 is SNHLY, CDR2 FYNNEI, per germline. V gave up 0 bases and J gave up 6 bases; unmatched junction bases: 5. The CDR3 covers 16 residues.